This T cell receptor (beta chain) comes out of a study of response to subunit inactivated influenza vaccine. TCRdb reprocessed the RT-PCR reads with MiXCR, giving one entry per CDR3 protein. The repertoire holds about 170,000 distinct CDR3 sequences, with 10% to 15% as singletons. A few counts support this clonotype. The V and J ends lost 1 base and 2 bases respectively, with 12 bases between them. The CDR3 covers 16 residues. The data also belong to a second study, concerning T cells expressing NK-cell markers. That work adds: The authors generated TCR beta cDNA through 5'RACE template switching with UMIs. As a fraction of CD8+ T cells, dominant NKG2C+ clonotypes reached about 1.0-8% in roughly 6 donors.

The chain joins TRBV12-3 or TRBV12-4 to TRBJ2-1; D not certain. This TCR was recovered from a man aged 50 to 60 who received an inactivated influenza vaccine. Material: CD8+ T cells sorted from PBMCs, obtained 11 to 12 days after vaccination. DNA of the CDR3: TGTGCCAGCAGTTTAGTCTTGGGGTTAGCCTACAATGAGCAGTTCTTC. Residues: CASSLVLGLAYNEQFF.